This T cell receptor beta chain was sequenced for a study of blood T cell repertoires in COVID-19. Symptom resolution, clearance, or two negative PCRs marked donors in Cohort 3 as recovered. Germline trimming cut 4 bases from V and 7 bases from J; bases unmatched to any gene: 9. This CDR3 is built from 16 residues. Germline loops: CDR1 SEHNR, CDR2 FQNEAQ (reference sequence). Repertoires were generated with immunoSEQ multiplex PCR, while TCRdb's copy carries only in-frame clones and drops some. The repertoire has a few hundred thousand clones, 87% of them found once; the top ten carry about 9.8%. The clonotype comes from a woman younger than 30 who had recovered from COVID-19. Sequencing input: PBMCs or T cells enriched from blood (not recorded which). This sequence joins TRBV7-9 and TRBJ1-6; 8 bases align to TRBD1. The CDR3 nucleotides read TGTGCCAGCAGCTCGAACCGGGGACAGGCCAATTCACCCCTCCACTTT. Its translation is CASSSNRGQANSPLHF.